Listed below are T cell receptor beta chains from one sample, sequenced in a study of blood T cell repertoires in COVID-19. Assay: immunoSEQ multiplex PCR; the TCRdb copy retains only in-frame clones and omits some. The sample records about 140,000 clones, over 60% being singletons. Sequencing was performed on peripheral blood. The receptors derive from a woman aged 45 to 65 with active or convalescent COVID-19. Both conserved end residues are part of each CDR3. Fields, in order: clone size, V gene, J gene, D gene, CDR3 length, CDR3 DNA, CDR3 protein. A D gene is named only where the DNA matches it firmly. The size field is filled for only some rows; it gives once, few, many or a size class.

>NA|TRBV5-1|TRBJ2-3|NA|14
TGCGCCAGCAGCTCCTCCTCCCTCACAGATACGCAGTATTTT
CASSSSSLTDTQYF
>NA|TRBV24-1|TRBJ1-1|NA|17
TGTGCCACGGATTTAAAGGGGGACCCGAAAGAGAACACTGAAGCTTTCTTT
CATDLKGDPKENTEAFF
>NA|TRBV6-6|TRBJ2-7|NA|13
TGTGCCAGCAGTATCGGTGTTACCTACGAGCAGTACTTC
CASSIGVTYEQYF
>NA|TRBV4-3|TRBJ2-5|NA|14
TGCGCCAGCAGCCAAGTAGGGGGGGCAGGGACCCAGTACTTC
CASSQVGGAGTQYF
>NA|TRBV7-2|TRBJ1-1|NA|15
TGTGCCAGCAGCTTAAACCGGCAGCCTAGCACTGAAGCTTTCTTT
CASSLNRQPSTEAFF
>NA|TRBV7-8|TRBJ1-5|NA|13
TGTGCCAGCAGTGCGGTGGGTAATCAGCCCCAGCATTTT
CASSAVGNQPQHF
>NA|TRBV29-1|TRBJ1-2|NA|15
TGCAGCGTTGAAGAACCCGGGGGAGCACTTTATGGCTACACCTTC
CSVEEPGGALYGYTF
>NA|TRBV2|TRBJ1-5|NA|14
TGTGCCAGCAGTGTGGTCTATAGCAATCAGCCCCAGCATTTT
CASSVVYSNQPQHF
>NA|TRBV2|TRBJ2-2|TRBD2|14
TGTGCCAGCAGTCTGAGCGGGAGAGTCGGGGAGCTGTTTTTT
CASSLSGRVGELFF
>NA|TRBV6-2/TRBV6-3|TRBJ2-1|NA|15
TGTGCCAGCAGTTACTCAGAACAGGATTACAATGAGCAGTTCTTC
CASSYSEQDYNEQFF
>once|TRBV5-1|TRBJ2-3|NA|14
TGCGCCAGCAGCTTGGACACGTTCACAGATACGCAGTATTTT
CASSLDTFTDTQYF
>NA|TRBV11-2|TRBJ2-1|NA|13
TGTGCCAGCGCACCCGTAACTACAAATAAGCAGTTCTTC
CASAPVTTNKQFF
>NA|TRBV5-1|TRBJ2-3|TRBD2|15
TGCGCCAGCAGCATTACGACTAGCGGAACAGATACGCAGTATTTT
CASSITTSGTDTQYF
>NA|TRBV15|TRBJ1-6|TRBD1|14
TGTGCCACCAGCACCGACAGGGATAATTCACCCCTCCACTTT
CATSTDRDNSPLHF
>NA|TRBV29-1|TRBJ1-6|TRBD1|13
TGCAGCGTACAGGGGGCATATAATTCACCCCTCCACTTT
CSVQGAYNSPLHF
>NA|TRBV7-7|TRBJ2-2|NA|15
TGTGCCAGCAGCTTATCAGGGCCGGACACCGGGGAGCTGTTTTTT
CASSLSGPDTGELFF
>NA|TRBV7-2|TRBJ1-4|TRBD1|17
TGTGCCAGCAGCTCTCCGGGACAGGGCCGATCTAATGAAAAACTGTTTTTT
CASSSPGQGRSNEKLFF
>few|TRBV10-3|TRBJ1-4|NA|13
TGTGCCACCCGGGCGGGGGGAAATGAAAAACTGTTTTTT
CATRAGGNEKLFF
>many|TRBV6-5|TRBJ2-7|NA|12
TGTGCCAGAAAATGGACAAATAACGAGCAGTACTTC
CARKWTNNEQYF
>NA|TRBV20-1|TRBJ2-2|NA|15
TGCAGTGCTAGTTTTGGCGGGGTGAACACCGGGGAGCTGTTTTTT
CSASFGGVNTGELFF
>NA|TRBV28|TRBJ2-4|TRBD1|15
TGTGCCAGCAGTTTCACCGGGACAGGGCCAAACATTCAGTACTTC
CASSFTGTGPNIQYF
>NA|TRBV28|TRBJ1-2|TRBD1|14
TGTGCCAGCAGTTTCGAGGACAGGGCGGGTGGCTACACCTTC
CASSFEDRAGGYTF
>NA|TRBV19|TRBJ1-5|NA|16
TGTGCCAGTAGTACCCTGGGCACGTATAGCAATCAGCCCCAGCATTTT
CASSTLGTYSNQPQHF
>NA|TRBV7-6|TRBJ2-2|NA|16
TGTGCCAGCAGCCGGGACTCCGCCACCGTCTCCGGGGAGCTGTTTTTT
CASSRDSATVSGELFF
>few|TRBV7-9|TRBJ2-1|NA|14
TGTGCCAGCAGCTTAGTCCAGGGTCTGCATGAGCAGTTCTTC
CASSLVQGLHEQFF
>NA|TRBV30|TRBJ2-2|NA|13
TGTGCCTGGAGCGGACAGTTAACCGGGGAGCTGTTTTTT
CAWSGQLTGELFF
>few|TRBV27|TRBJ1-4|NA|16
TGTGCCAGCAGTTTCCGCCCCGGGCAGGGTAGCGAAAAACTGTTTTTT
CASSFRPGQGSEKLFF
>NA|TRBV15|TRBJ1-1|NA|15
TGTGCCACCAGCAGAGATACAGGCCGCAACACTGAAGCTTTCTTT
CATSRDTGRNTEAFF
>NA|TRBV11-2|TRBJ2-1|NA|15
TGTGCCAGCAGCTTATTAGGTCCGGGGGACAATGAGCAGTTCTTC
CASSLLGPGDNEQFF
>NA|TRBV27|TRBJ2-3|NA|13
TGTGCCAGCTCACACAGGGCCGGAGATACGCAGTATTTT
CASSHRAGDTQYF
>NA|TRBV7-9|TRBJ2-1|TRBD1|17
TGTGCCAGCAGCTTCCCTAAACAGGGGGCCTCCTACAATGAGCAGTTCTTC
CASSFPKQGASYNEQFF
>NA|TRBV7-2|TRBJ2-3|TRBD2|14
TGTGCCAGCAGCCGGGGGGGAACCACAGATACGCAGTATTTT
CASSRGGTTDTQYF
>NA|TRBV7-2|TRBJ1-2|TRBD1|14
TGTGCCAGCAGCACCCCGGGACAGGGTTCTGGCTACACCTTC
CASSTPGQGSGYTF
>NA|TRBV10-3|TRBJ2-2|TRBD2|16
TGTGCCATCAGTGAAGGACTAGCGGGGAACACCGGGGAGCTGTTTTTT
CAISEGLAGNTGELFF
>NA|TRBV11-2|TRBJ2-2|TRBD2|15
TGTGCCAGCAGCTTAGCTAGCGGGAGAACCGGGGAGCTGTTTTTT
CASSLASGRTGELFF
>NA|TRBV30|TRBJ1-1|NA|15
TGTGCCTGGGAACGCTGGGGCCCCATGAACACTGAAGCTTTCTTT
CAWERWGPMNTEAFF
>NA|TRBV6-8|TRBJ1-5|TRBD1|14
TGTGCCAGCAGCCGGGACAGGGCGGCTCAGCCCCAGCATTTT
CASSRDRAAQPQHF